This TCR beta chain originates from a study of CXCR3-negative and CXCR3-positive naive CD8 T cells. The naive CD8+ gate required CD45RO-CCR7+CD27+CD95- phenotype. The TRB cDNA libraries were prepared by 5' RACE with UMI labels. TCRdb reprocessed the 5' RACE reads and keeps a single row for each CDR3 protein, giving no DNA. This sample's table has some 60,000 distinct CDR3 sequences. In the case of this clonotype: Its specificity is unknown.

Points from the study as a whole: Both naive subsets, CXCR3-negative and CXCR3-positive, displayed similar TRBV-TRBJ usage, unlike memory cells. Naive cells positive for CXCR3 carried more hydrophobic TRB CDR3s than CXCR3-negative ones.

The CDR3 spans 17 residues. Germline V gene data show CDR1 as MNHEY and CDR2 as SVGEGT. The sample taken for sequencing was naive CXCR3+ CD8+ T cells from blood. Stated subset: CD45RO-CCR7+CD27+CD95- naive CD8+ T cells expressing CXCR3 (TNR3+). The V and J genes are TRBV6-2 or TRBV6-3 and TRBJ2-2; as DNA is missing, the TRBD1 call by TCRdb cannot be tested. The receptor's source is a human donor in good health. Some clones in this sample may be carry-over from other donors' samples. CDR3 region: CASSYSIPRINTGELFF.